This entry describes one T cell receptor (beta chain). The antigen is undetermined. The CDR3 contains 14 residues. Germline CDR1 SGHTA, CDR2 FQGNSA. Trimming cost V 3 bases and J 4 bases, with 11 bases left between them. cDNA libraries for TCR alpha and TCR beta, carrying sample barcodes and UMIs, came from 5'RACE with constant-segment primers. Via MiXCR, TCRdb re-called the 5' RACE reads, giving one row per CDR3 protein. The repertoire holds roughly 400,000 distinct CDR3 sequences, with around a sixth as singletons. The sample belongs to a study of T-cell memory formation after mild COVID-19. Study-level points and caveats: Clones that shrank (day 15 to 85) were balanced CD4/CD8, whereas later expanders leaned CD4+.

This receptor was obtained from a man aged 18 to 30 who had mild COVID-19 (a few samples of this study predate the infection). Cell type and time point are not known. This chain links TRBV7-2 with TRBJ2-3; D may match TRBD1 or TRBD2 (6 bases each). Sequenced: PBMCs or a T cell subset sorted from them (not recorded which). CDR3 residues: CASSFWGAPDTQYF. CDR3 coding DNA: TGTGCCAGCAGCTTTTGGGGGGCCCCAGATACGCAGTATTTT.